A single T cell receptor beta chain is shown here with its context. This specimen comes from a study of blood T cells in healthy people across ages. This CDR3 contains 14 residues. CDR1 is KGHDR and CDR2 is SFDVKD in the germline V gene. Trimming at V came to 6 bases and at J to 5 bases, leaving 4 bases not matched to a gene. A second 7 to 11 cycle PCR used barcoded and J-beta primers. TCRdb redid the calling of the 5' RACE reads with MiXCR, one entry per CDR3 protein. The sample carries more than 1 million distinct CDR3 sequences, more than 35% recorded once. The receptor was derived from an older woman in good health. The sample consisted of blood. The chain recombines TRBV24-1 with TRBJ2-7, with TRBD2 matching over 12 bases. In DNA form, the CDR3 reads TGTGCCACCAGTCCTAGCGGGAGGGCCGACGAGCAGTACTTC. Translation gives CATSPSGRADEQYF.